This is a list of T cell receptor beta chains from one sample in a study of blood T cell repertoires in COVID-19. TCRdb's copy holds only in-frame clones and misses some; the assay was immunoSEQ multiplex PCR. The table includes a few hundred thousand clones, around 85% detected once. The sequenced material came from PBMCs or T cells enriched from blood (not recorded which). The source of these receptors is a woman aged 45 to 65 who had recovered from COVID-19. Both conserved end residues are part of each CDR3. D genes are given only for firm matches. Clone size, where shown, is once, few, many, or a class for clones that have expanded.

d_call j_call cdr3_length v_call clone_size cdr3_nt cdr3_aa
- TRBJ1-6 12 TRBV6-5 - TGTGCCAGCAGATTTCCGTCCTCACCCCTCCACTTT CASRFPSSPLHF
- TRBJ1-1 14 TRBV10-3 - TGTGCCATCAGTGAGGAAGGCGCGGGGACTGAAGCTTTCTTT CAISEEGAGTEAFF
- TRBJ1-1 16 TRBV4-1 - TGCGCCAGCAGCCATGCCGGACAGCAGGGGAACACTGAAGCTTTCTTT CASSHAGQQGNTEAFF
TRBD1 TRBJ1-2 14 TRBV19 - TGTGCCAGTACCAGACAGGGGCTGATCTATGGCTACACCTTC CASTRQGLIYGYTF
TRBD2 TRBJ2-3 17 TRBV4-1 - TGCGCCAGCAGCCAAGATCGGTCAGGCGGGAGGATCCCTACGCAGTATTTT CASSQDRSGGRIPTQYF
- TRBJ1-1 15 TRBV7-8 - TGTGCCAGCACCCCGCTGGGACAAACGAACACTGAAGCTTTCTTT CASTPLGQTNTEAFF
TRBD1 TRBJ2-2 15 TRBV5-1 once TGCGCCAGCAGCGGGGACAGGGGGCTCACCGGGGAGCTGTTTTTT CASSGDRGLTGELFF
TRBD1 TRBJ1-1 14 TRBV6-4 - TGTGCCAGCAGTGAAGGGGACAGTGGCACTGAAGCTTTCTTT CASSEGDSGTEAFF
- TRBJ1-3 12 TRBV28 - TGTGCCAGCAGCCCTAGTCTAGGACAGTGGGGCTTT CASSPSLGQWGF
TRBD2 TRBJ2-1 14 TRBV6-4 - TGTGCCAGTACGGCCCTAGCGGGTTCTTCTGAGCAGTTCTTC CASTALAGSSEQFF
- TRBJ2-4 17 TRBV7-2 once TGTGCCAGCAGCTTAGCTGTTAGACAGATAGCCAAAAACATTCAGTACTTC CASSLAVRQIAKNIQYF
TRBD2 TRBJ2-1 17 TRBV5-4 - TGTGCCAGCAGCTTGGCGAACGGACTAGCGGGGTACAATGAGCAGTTCTTC CASSLANGLAGYNEQFF
TRBD1 TRBJ1-6 15 TRBV4-3 - TGCGCCAGCAGCCGATCCCGGGACAGCAATTCACCCCTCCACTTT CASSRSRDSNSPLHF
- TRBJ1-5 15 TRBV11-2 - TGTGCCAGCAGCTCAAGGACAGCGAGCAATCAGCCCCAGCATTTT CASSSRTASNQPQHF
TRBD1 TRBJ1-5 16 TRBV27 - TGTGCCAGCAGTTTAACCGGGACAGGGGCTCCTCAGCCCCAGCATTTT CASSLTGTGAPQPQHF